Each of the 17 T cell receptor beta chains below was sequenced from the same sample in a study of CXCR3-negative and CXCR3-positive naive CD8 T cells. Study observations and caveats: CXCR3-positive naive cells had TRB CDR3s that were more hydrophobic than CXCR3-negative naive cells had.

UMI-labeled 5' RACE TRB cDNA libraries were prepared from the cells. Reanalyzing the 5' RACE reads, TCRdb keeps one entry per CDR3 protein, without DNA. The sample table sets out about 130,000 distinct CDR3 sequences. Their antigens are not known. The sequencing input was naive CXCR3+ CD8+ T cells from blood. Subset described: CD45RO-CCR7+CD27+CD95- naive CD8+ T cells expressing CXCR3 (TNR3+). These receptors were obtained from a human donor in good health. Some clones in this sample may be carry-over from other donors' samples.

The CDR3 is CASSWDPRDEQFF. The J gene is TRBJ2-1, the V gene TRBV7-3; without DNA, the TCRdb call of TRBD1 cannot be checked. Germline V gives CDR1 SGHTA, CDR2 FQGTGA. The CDR3 sequence is 13 residues long. The full variable domain, its missing parts supplied by reference TRBV7-3 and TRBJ2-1, is GAGVSQTPSNKVTEKGKYVELRCDPISGHTALYWYRQSLGQGPEFLIYFQGTGAADDSGLPNDRFFAVRPEGSVSTLKIQRTERGDSAVYLCASSWDPRDEQFFGPGTRLTVL.

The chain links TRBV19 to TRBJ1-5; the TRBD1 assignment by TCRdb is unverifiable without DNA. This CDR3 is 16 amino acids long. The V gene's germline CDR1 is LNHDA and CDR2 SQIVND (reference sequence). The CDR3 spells CASSMGGQGSNQPQHF. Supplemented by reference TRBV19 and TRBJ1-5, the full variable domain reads DGGITQSPKYLFRKEGQNVTLSCEQNLNHDAMYWYRQDPGQGLRLIYYSQIVNDFQKGDIAEGYSVSREKKESFPLTVTSAQKNPTAFYLCASSMGGQGSNQPQHFGDGTRLSIL.

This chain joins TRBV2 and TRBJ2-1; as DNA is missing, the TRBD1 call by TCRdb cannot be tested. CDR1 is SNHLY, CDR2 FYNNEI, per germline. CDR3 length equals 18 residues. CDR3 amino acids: CASSFLADRDNRYNEQFF.

The CDR3 is CASSPWERTEETQYF. This chain connects TRBV18 to TRBJ2-5; TCRdb picks TRBD2, but there is no DNA to check that call. The CDR3 consists of 15 residues. Germline V gene data show CDR1 as KGHSH and CDR2 as LQKENI.

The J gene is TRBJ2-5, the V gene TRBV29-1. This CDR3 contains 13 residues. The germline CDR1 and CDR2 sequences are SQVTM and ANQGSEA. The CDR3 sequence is CSVLPVGQETQYF.

The CDR3 sequence is CASSYSPGQGYTF. The gene calls are TRBV6-5 and TRBJ1-2; TCRdb picks TRBD1, but there is no DNA to check that call. Germline CDR1 reads MNHEY; CDR2 reads SVGAGI. The CDR3 loop spans 13 amino acids.

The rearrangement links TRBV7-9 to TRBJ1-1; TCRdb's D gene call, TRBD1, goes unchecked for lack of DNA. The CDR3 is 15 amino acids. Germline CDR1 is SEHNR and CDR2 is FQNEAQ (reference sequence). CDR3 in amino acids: CASSYGQGLNTEAFF.

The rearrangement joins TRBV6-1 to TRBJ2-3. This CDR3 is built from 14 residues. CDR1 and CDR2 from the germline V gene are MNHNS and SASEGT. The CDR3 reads CASSEEWTGDTQYF.

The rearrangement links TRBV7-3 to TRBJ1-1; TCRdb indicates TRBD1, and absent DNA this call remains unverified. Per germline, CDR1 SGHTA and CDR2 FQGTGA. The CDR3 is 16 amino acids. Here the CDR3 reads CASSLTGLGANTEAFF.

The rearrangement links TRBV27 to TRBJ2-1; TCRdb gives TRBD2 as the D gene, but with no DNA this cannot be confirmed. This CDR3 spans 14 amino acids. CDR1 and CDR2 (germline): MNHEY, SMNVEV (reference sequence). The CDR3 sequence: CASSLMGSARNEFF.

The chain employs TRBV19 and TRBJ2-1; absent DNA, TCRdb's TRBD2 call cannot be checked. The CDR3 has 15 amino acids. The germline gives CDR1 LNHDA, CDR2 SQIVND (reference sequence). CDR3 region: CASSPGTSDLNEQFF.

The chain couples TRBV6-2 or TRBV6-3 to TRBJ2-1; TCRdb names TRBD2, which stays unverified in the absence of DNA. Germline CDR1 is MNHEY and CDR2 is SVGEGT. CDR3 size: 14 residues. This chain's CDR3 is CASRTGTSGNEKFF.

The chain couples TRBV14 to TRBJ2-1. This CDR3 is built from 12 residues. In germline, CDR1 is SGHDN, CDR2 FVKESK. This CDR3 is CASGPHPTEQFF.

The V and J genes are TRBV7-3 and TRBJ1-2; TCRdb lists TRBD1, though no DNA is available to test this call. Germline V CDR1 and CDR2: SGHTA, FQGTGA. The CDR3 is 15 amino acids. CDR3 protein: CASSLFPGEGYGYTF.

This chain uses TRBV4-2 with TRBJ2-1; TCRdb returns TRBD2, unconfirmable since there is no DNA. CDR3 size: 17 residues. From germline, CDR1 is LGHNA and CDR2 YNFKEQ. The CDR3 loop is CASSRGTSGGAGLEQFF.

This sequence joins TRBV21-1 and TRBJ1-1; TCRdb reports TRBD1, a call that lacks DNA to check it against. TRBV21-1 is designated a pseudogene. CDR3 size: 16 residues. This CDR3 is CASSKKWGPRNTEAFF.

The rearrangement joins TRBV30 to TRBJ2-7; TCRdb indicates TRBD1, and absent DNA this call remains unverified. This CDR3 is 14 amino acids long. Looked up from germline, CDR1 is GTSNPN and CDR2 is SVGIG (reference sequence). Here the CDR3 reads CAWSVGQGAYEQYF.